A selection of T cell receptor beta chains follows, all from one sample in a study of T-cell reconstitution after alpha-beta-depleted transplantation in children. TCRdb re-derived calls from the PCR reads in MiXCR, one entry per CDR3 protein. This sample has 500,000 or so distinct CDR3 sequences; approximately 32% occur once, and the top ten carry under 3%. The sequences come from PBMCs from the stem cell graft donor, collected from the stem cell graft. Receptors were obtained from a human donor who donated a stem cell graft to a child with aplastic anemia. The CDR3 runs from the conserved cysteine through the conserved F or W. Fields, in order: V gene, D gene, J gene, clone size, CDR3 DNA, CDR3 protein. The D gene is left open where the match is weak. Clone size is not always given. Where it is, it says once, few, many or a class for expanded clones.

TRBV18	NA	TRBJ2-7	few	TGTGCCAGCTCACTGGGGGACGGGAGCTCCTACGAGCAGTACTTC	CASSLGDGSSYEQYF
TRBV29-1	TRBD2	TRBJ2-3	few	TGCAGCGTAGTAGTACTAGCGGGAGTTACAGATACGCAGTATTTT	CSVVVLAGVTDTQYF
TRBV7-8	NA	TRBJ1-1	NA	TGTGCCAGCAGCTTAGGGGTGGCCACTGAAGCTTTCTTT	CASSLGVATEAFF
TRBV7-2	NA	TRBJ2-5	NA	TGTGCCAGCAGCCTCGTGGGCTACCAACGAGAGACCCAGTACTTC	CASSLVGYQRETQYF
TRBV18	NA	TRBJ1-1	NA	TGTGCCAGCTCACCAGGGTTGACCACTGAAGCTTTCTTT	CASSPGLTTEAFF
TRBV7-2	NA	TRBJ1-2	NA	TGTGCCAGCAGCGTATTCCCGGGAGTAGGGTATGGCTACACCTTC	CASSVFPGVGYGYTF
TRBV18	TRBD2	TRBJ2-1	NA	TGTGCCAGCTCACCACCGGAACCGGGACTAAAGGCAGTTGAGCAGTTCTTC	CASSPPEPGLKAVEQFF
TRBV12-3/TRBV12-4	NA	TRBJ2-7	NA	TGTGCCAGCAGTCGCAAAAGCGGTGATCAATCCTACGAGCAGTACTTC	CASSRKSGDQSYEQYF
TRBV29-1	TRBD2	TRBJ2-1	few	TGCAGCGTTGAAGATCCGGGGACTAGCGGGAGGGTCTCCTACAATGAGCAGTTCTTC	CSVEDPGTSGRVSYNEQFF
TRBV7-9	NA	TRBJ2-3	few	TGTGCCAGCAGCCCCTTAATATCAGATACGCAGTATTTT	CASSPLISDTQYF
TRBV9	NA	TRBJ1-5	once	TGTGCCAGCAGCGGACAGGAGATCAATCAGCCCCAGCATTTT	CASSGQEINQPQHF
TRBV2	NA	TRBJ2-3	few	TGTGCCAGCAGTGAACGTCGCCCTGATACAGATACGCAGTATTTT	CASSERRPDTDTQYF
TRBV11-2	TRBD1	TRBJ2-3	few	TGTGCCAGCAGCTTAATACAGGGGGAAACAGATACGCAGTATTTT	CASSLIQGETDTQYF
TRBV7-8	NA	TRBJ1-5	few	TGTGCCAGCAGCCTCCGGCCGGCGGGGGGTAGCAATCAGCCCCAGCATTTT	CASSLRPAGGSNQPQHF
TRBV20-1	NA	TRBJ1-5	NA	TGCAGTGCGCGCGTCAGTGGGGTCCATCAGCCCCAGCATTTT	CSARVSGVHQPQHF
TRBV10-2	TRBD2	TRBJ2-5	few	TGCGCCGCCTGGGGGGGTGGAAGGGAGACCCAGTACTTC	CAAWGGGRETQYF
TRBV6-5	TRBD2	TRBJ2-7	NA	TGTGCCCGCAGTTTCTCTAGCGGGAGTTACGAGCAGTACTTC	CARSFSSGSYEQYF
TRBV7-9	NA	TRBJ1-4	NA	TGTGCCAGCAGCTCTTCAGTAGACCGAGGGGAAAAACTGTTTTTT	CASSSSVDRGEKLFF
TRBV20-1	TRBD2	TRBJ2-1	few	TGCAGTGCTAGGTACCAGACTAGCGGGAGTCTCAATGAGCAGTTCTTC	CSARYQTSGSLNEQFF
TRBV7-2	TRBD2	TRBJ2-3	NA	TGTGCCAGCAGCTTAGCCCCGGGTAGCGGGAGGGATACGCAGTATTTT	CASSLAPGSGRDTQYF
TRBV4-1	NA	TRBJ2-6	NA	TGCGCCAGCAGCCAAGAACTCGGCAGCTCTGGGGCCAACGTCCTGACTTTC	CASSQELGSSGANVLTF
TRBV10-2	TRBD1	TRBJ2-7	few	TGCGCCAGCAGTGATTCGAGATGGACAGGGACCTTGTCCTACGAGCAGTACTTC	CASSDSRWTGTLSYEQYF